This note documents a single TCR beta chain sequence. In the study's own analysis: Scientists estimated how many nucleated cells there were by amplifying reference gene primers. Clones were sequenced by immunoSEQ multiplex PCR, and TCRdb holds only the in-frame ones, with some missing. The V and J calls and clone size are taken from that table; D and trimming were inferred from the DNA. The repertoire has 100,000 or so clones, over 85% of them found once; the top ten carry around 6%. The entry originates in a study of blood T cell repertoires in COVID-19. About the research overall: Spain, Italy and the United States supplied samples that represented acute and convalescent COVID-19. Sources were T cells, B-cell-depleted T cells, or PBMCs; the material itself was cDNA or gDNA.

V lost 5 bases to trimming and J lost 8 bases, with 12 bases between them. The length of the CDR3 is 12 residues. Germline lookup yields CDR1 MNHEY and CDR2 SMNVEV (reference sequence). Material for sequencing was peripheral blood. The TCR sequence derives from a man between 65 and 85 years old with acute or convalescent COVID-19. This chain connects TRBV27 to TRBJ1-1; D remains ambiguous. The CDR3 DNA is TGTGCCAGCAGTGATGGTCGGGTGGAAGCTTTCTTT. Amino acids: CASSDGRVEAFF.